Reported below is one TCR beta chain. It has no known antigen specificity. The input lacks base qualities; no much larger clone sits a single base away. The library was made by 5' RACE. Sequencing used an Illumina HiSeq 2500. A second 7 to 11 cycle PCR used a sample-barcoded 5' primer and a J-beta primer mix. A unique molecular identifier was introduced onto each TCR beta cDNA molecule by a template-switch 5' adaptor carrying 12 random nucleotides. Each sample yielded at least 2.5 million CDR3-containing paired-end reads. The Mint cDNA synthesis kit, primed by a TRBC-specific oligonucleotide, was used to synthesize first-strand cDNA from all RNA. Following uracil-DNA glycosylase treatment, a first 18-cycle PCR with universal primers M1SS and BC2_uni_R was performed on all cDNA. The original methods were these. Each sample was normalized by randomly selecting 1 million high-quality reads, each carrying a distinct molecular identifier. Instead of being binned into consensus sequences, reads with shared molecular identifiers were discarded. MiTCR, with a Q25 quality threshold and the strictest error-elimination algorithm, was used for CDR3 identification, clonotype clustering and error correction. A nonparametric unseen species model with Euler transformation was used to estimate lower-bound total TCR beta diversity. TCRdb trimmed the raw reads at Q25, called clones with MiXCR and kept productive beta chains. Rows matching on CDR3 protein sequence are summarized as one entry with the most common DNA and genes. The V and J calls come from TCRdb's annotation, not from the publication. In all, the sample holds 850,000 to 1,000,000 distinct CDR3 sequences, and 48% of those were seen once. The ten biggest clones cover around 15% of the sample.

Donors were 30 to 45 systemically healthy Caucasian individuals from Russia aged roughly 6 to 90 years. Ten milliliters of peripheral blood were drawn from each donor into EDTA-treated Vacutainer tubes. Ficoll-Paque density-gradient centrifugation was used to isolate PBMCs, with at least 7 million per sample. Trizol reagent was used to extract total RNA from PBMCs, with at least 5.5 micrograms per sample. For every donor, flow cytometry on a PBMC aliquot measured the percentage of naive CD45RAhigh/CD27high T cells. The data stem from a study of blood T cells in healthy people across ages (dated by TCRdb to about 2015). About the study as a whole: In model experiments, template switching captured about one uniquely barcoded TCR beta cDNA molecule for every two T cells. For two donors (one aged 18 to 30 and one aged 80 or older), the study analyzed two additional independent replicas of 1 million unique cDNA reads from the same blood draw. To track age-related changes in TCR beta repertoire diversity, the study relied on deep sequencing normalized with unique cDNA molecular identifiers. Donors were grouped into four age groups: young (average roughly 17 years), middle-aged (roughly 38), aged (roughly 67) and long-lived (just over 80). To avoid experimental bias, donors of different ages were spread randomly across the sequencing lanes. Overall results and qualifications from the work: The CMV infection status of donors was not known, potentially confounding age-related changes in expanded clonotypes. The percentage of naive T cells measured by flow cytometry correlated strongly with observed TCR beta diversity. Total diversity estimates from one million sequenced T cells were considered lower bounds and underestimates. Because profiling used bulk unsorted PBMCs, naive and antigen-experienced compartments could not be compared conclusively. Compared with the aged group, more naive CD4+ T cells, fewer expanded clones and increased TCR diversity were shown by the long-lived group, suggesting age selection. Observed TCR beta diversity per million T cells fell roughly linearly with age, and a significant reduction was already apparent by age about 38.

The germline V gene (reference sequence) supplies CDR1 DFQATT and CDR2 SNEGSKA. V lost 3 bases and J lost 4 bases; the stretch between them is 21 bases long. The CDR3 has 16 amino acids, counting the end cysteine and phenylalanine. Solely the CDR3 DNA is kept, with 48 bases framed from the first base. This TCR was recovered from a man aged 30-40 years in good health. Sequences were obtained from blood. The chain is encoded by TRBV20-1 joined to TRBJ1-2, with a tentative D gene TRBD1 over 6 matching bases. This receptor carries the CDR3 CSASETDRGQGYGYTF. The sequence in DNA is TGCAGTGCTAGCGAAACCGATCGGGGGCAGGGCTATGGCTACACCTTC.